This is a list of T cell receptor beta chains from one sample in a study of blood T cell repertoires in COVID-19. TCRdb's table, derived via immunoSEQ multiplex PCR, lists solely in-frame clones and lacks some. The sample lists around 160,000 clones; about 83% were seen once. Specimen: PBMCs or T cells enriched from blood (not recorded which). Receptor source: a woman aged 45-65 years who had been exposed to COVID-19. Both conserved end residues are part of each CDR3. Each record gives: clone size, V gene, CDR3 protein. Size is omitted from some rows. Given values are once, few, many or a class for expanded clones.

size: once
V: TRBV14
CDR3: CASSHRGLGSAEAFF

size: NA
V: TRBV6-5
CDR3: CASSLEGASYGYTF

size: NA
V: TRBV7-6
CDR3: CASSQSGGRNNEQFF

size: NA
V: TRBV15
CDR3: CATSRDQGTYGYTF

size: NA
V: TRBV6-2/TRBV6-3
CDR3: CASSYGLGKKTGGTKNIQYF

size: NA
V: TRBV28
CDR3: CASSLQGTHEQYF

size: NA
V: TRBV19
CDR3: CASKQEEREGRVREQFF

size: NA
V: TRBV7-2
CDR3: CASSLVSTGAGYTF

size: NA
V: TRBV5-5
CDR3: CASSLGGTNTGELFF

size: NA
V: TRBV19
CDR3: CASSIGGSALPRTDTQYF

size: NA
V: TRBV18
CDR3: CASSPPPGGYTF

size: NA
V: TRBV14
CDR3: CASSPGGDTQYF

size: NA
V: TRBV5-8
CDR3: CASSFRTLTNTIYF

size: once
V: TRBV19
CDR3: CASSTSKTQGNEKLFF

size: NA
V: TRBV5-1
CDR3: CASSWTGGEGDTEAFF

size: NA
V: TRBV29-1
CDR3: CSVEPPGYNEQFF

size: NA
V: TRBV27
CDR3: CASSRQGDRPQHF

size: few
V: TRBV5-1
CDR3: CASSLGGPSGNTIYF

size: NA
V: TRBV7-6
CDR3: CASSSPSGGGLDEQFF

size: few
V: TRBV9
CDR3: CASSVVPHTGELFF

size: NA
V: TRBV5-5
CDR3: CASSWGQGNLYEQYF

size: NA
V: TRBV3-1/TRBV3-2
CDR3: CASSQGGRMWNEQFF

size: NA
V: TRBV9
CDR3: CASSRSRDTYF

size: NA
V: TRBV7-2
CDR3: CASSIGRGTEAFF

size: NA
V: TRBV6-4
CDR3: CASRAVPSWDSPLHF

size: NA
V: TRBV7-9
CDR3: CASSLSAEQGAEKLFF

size: NA
V: TRBV3-1/TRBV3-2
CDR3: CASSQVRGAQETQYF

size: NA
V: TRBV5-3
CDR3: CAPPPRGSTDTQYF

size: NA
V: TRBV4-3
CDR3: CASSAQGPGNEKLFF

size: once
V: TRBV5-1
CDR3: CASSSQGTSYEQYF

size: NA
V: TRBV27
CDR3: CASSWDRGRSYEQYF

size: once
V: TRBV25-1
CDR3: CASSPKGFSGNTIYF

size: NA
V: TRBV19
CDR3: CASSPTGALSSYNSPLHF

size: NA
V: TRBV6-5
CDR3: CASHPFVGQGEAFF

size: NA
V: TRBV7-9
CDR3: CASSWEGSSGYTF

size: NA
V: TRBV9
CDR3: CASSVTGSNSPLHF

size: NA
V: TRBV15
CDR3: CATSREGVVKSPLHF

size: NA
V: TRBV2
CDR3: CASRRGYNSPLHF

size: NA
V: TRBV3-1/TRBV3-2
CDR3: CASSQRPGQHSYEQYF

size: NA
V: TRBV2
CDR3: CASRGRQTGELFF

size: NA
V: TRBV15
CDR3: CATSRGGDLLETQYF

size: NA
V: TRBV5-4
CDR3: CASSLSQGRVGNTEAFF

size: NA
V: TRBV7-2
CDR3: CASSLDRYSPLHF

size: NA
V: TRBV29-1
CDR3: CSVEAGGTYEQYF

size: once
V: TRBV30
CDR3: CAWSRQGSPTDTQYF

size: NA
V: TRBV5-4
CDR3: CASRLAGGPGETQYF

size: NA
V: TRBV27
CDR3: CASKRDRGEAFF

size: many
V: TRBV18
CDR3: CASSRAGLYNEQFF

size: NA
V: TRBV6-5
CDR3: CASGQGDTGELFF

size: NA
V: TRBV6-5
CDR3: CASSYGSGQPQHF